This entry lists 10 T cell receptor beta chains sequenced from one sample in a study of monozygotic twins with inflammatory bowel disease. TCRdb reprocessed the 5' RACE reads and reports one entry per CDR3 protein, with no DNA. The sample totals just over 300,000 distinct CDR3 sequences. Sequenced: blood. The receptors were gathered from a human donor with ulcerative colitis or Crohn's disease, or a healthy co-twin of an affected twin (not recorded which).

The V call is TRBV5-1, the J call TRBJ2-3; TCRdb's D call, TRBD1, is unchecked because there is no DNA. The CDR3 spans 16 residues. Germline V gene lookup returns CDR1 SGHRS and CDR2 YFSETQ. CDR3 region: CASSLPTGVATDTQYF.

The chain links TRBV20-1 to TRBJ2-3. The CDR3 runs 14 residues. Germline V CDR1 and CDR2: DFQATT, SNEGSKA (reference sequence). CDR3 sequence: CSAGQSQGPDTQYF.

The chain couples TRBV20-1 to TRBJ2-4; the D gene TCRdb calls, TRBD2, cannot be checked with no DNA. Per germline, CDR1 DFQATT and CDR2 SNEGSKA (reference sequence). This CDR3 is 13 amino acids long. The CDR3 spells CSAPLGGLNIQYF.

V gene TRBV5-1 combines with J gene TRBJ1-1; without DNA, the TCRdb call of TRBD1 cannot be checked. Germline CDR1 SGHRS, CDR2 YFSETQ. The CDR3 covers 13 residues. The CDR3 reads CASSSTGEGEAFF.

V and J are TRBV9 and TRBJ1-2. Germline V gene lookup returns CDR1 SGDLS and CDR2 YYNGEE. The CDR3 has 15 amino acids. CDR3 sequence reads: CASSEGSTIRDRGTF.

This sequence joins TRBV20-1 and TRBJ2-5; the D gene TCRdb calls, TRBD1, cannot be checked with no DNA. Germline CDR1 and CDR2: DFQATT and SNEGSKA (reference sequence). The CDR3 totals 14 residues. The CDR3 loop is CSASSRQAPETQYF.

The CDR3 sequence: CASSLGASGETQYF. The chain joins TRBV28 to TRBJ2-5; TCRdb returns TRBD2, unconfirmable since there is no DNA. The CDR3 loop spans 14 amino acids. Germline CDR1 reads MDHEN; CDR2 reads SYDVKM.

The chain has TRBV19 and TRBJ2-5; TCRdb indicates TRBD2, and absent DNA this call remains unverified. Germline V gene lookup returns CDR1 LNHDA and CDR2 SQIVND (reference sequence). This CDR3 is 15 amino acids long. This CDR3 is CASSKPGLAGETQYF.

The chain has TRBV9 and TRBJ2-7; the TCRdb call, TRBD2, lacks DNA for checking. This CDR3 is built from 16 residues. Germline V gene sequence: CDR1 SGDLS, CDR2 YYNGEE. The CDR3 sequence: CASSVNREGHPYEQYF. Full variable domain (rest looked up from reference TRBV9 and TRBJ2-7): DSGVTQTPKHLITATGQRVTLRCSPRSGDLSVYWYQQSLDQGLQFLIQYYNGEERAKGNILERFSAQQFPDLHSELNLSSLELGDSALYFCASSVNREGHPYEQYFGPGTRLTVT.

This chain connects TRBV20-1 to TRBJ2-1; no DNA is available, so the TRBD2 call from TCRdb remains unchecked. This CDR3 region has 13 residues. From germline, CDR1 is DFQATT and CDR2 SNEGSKA (reference sequence). The CDR3 sequence: CSAGLAGLNEQFF.